The 17 T cell receptor beta chains below all came from one sample that was sequenced in a study of shared clonotypes between healthy human individuals. It was CD45RO-negative cells, positively selected for CCR7, that made up naive CD8 cells, with terminally differentiated effector memory CD45RA+ cells excluded. TCRdb's table, derived via immunoSEQ multiplex PCR, lists solely in-frame clones and lacks some. The sample shows some 740,000 clones, about 92% of them seen only once. The sequencing input was naive CD8+ T cells sorted from blood. Source of these receptors: a young man in good health.

The V gene is TRBV9, the J gene TRBJ2-7; D unresolved. The CDR3 has 13 residues. The V gene's germline CDR1 is SGDLS and CDR2 YYNGEE. The V gene lost 4 bases and the J gene lost 7 bases, with 15 bases spanning the gap. The CDR3 DNA reads as TGTGCCAGCAGCCCCCTCTCCCCCCCTGAGCAGTACTTC. It specifies CASSPLSPPEQYF.

This clone appeared a few times. V gene TRBV28 combines with J gene TRBJ2-3; 15 nucleotides match TRBD2. Trimming took 6 bases from V and 4 from J; bases not matched to a gene: 2. This CDR3 is 15 amino acids long. The germline V gene has CDR1 MDHEN and CDR2 SYDVKM. For the CDR3, the DNA is TGTGCCAGCAGGCGGACTAGCGGGAGGGCAGATACGCAGTATTTT. This sequence encodes CASRRTSGRADTQYF.

Concerning this clone itself: Within the sample, other DNA sequences also encode this same CDR3. This chain uses TRBV5-1 with TRBJ2-7; 7 nucleotides agree with TRBD2. CDR1 is SGHRS and CDR2 is YFSETQ in the germline V gene. Trimming cost V 4 bases and J 3 bases; bases outside gene matches: 7. This CDR3 is built from 14 residues. CDR3 amino acids: CASSLGTGGYEQYF. As DNA, the CDR3 is TGCGCCAGCAGCCTCGGGACGGGGGGCTACGAGCAGTACTTC.

The chain uses TRBV30 and TRBJ2-3; D not certain. CDR1 and CDR2 (germline): GTSNPN, SVGIG (reference sequence). This CDR3 is built from 12 residues. V was shortened by 4 bases and J by 3 bases, with 8 bases between the two germline ends. The CDR3 spells CAWTIVTDTQYF. The CDR3 nucleotides are TGTGCCTGGACGATTGTAACAGATACGCAGTATTTT.

The chain is built from TRBV10-2 and TRBJ2-7; 7 positions match TRBD2. Germline CDR1 and CDR2: WSHSY and SAAADI. Trimming took 0 bases from V and 1 from J; bases not matched to a gene: 3. The CDR3 consists of 15 residues. The CDR3, as DNA: TGCGCCAGCAGTGAGTCCGGGACTACGTCCTACGAGCAGTACTTC. Encoded protein: CASSESGTTSYEQYF.

The chain has TRBV10-1 and TRBJ2-7; D is possibly TRBD2 (5 bases). This CDR3 is built from 15 residues. V gave up 0 bases and J gave up 1 base, with 10 bases separating them. Germline V gene sequence: CDR1 WNHNN, CDR2 SYGVQD (reference sequence). The CDR3 sequence is CASSESLSGSYEQYF. CDR3 in DNA: TGCGCCAGCAGTGAGTCTCTGAGCGGTTCCTACGAGCAGTACTTC.

V usage is TRBV19 and J usage is TRBJ2-1; 9 nucleotides line up with TRBD1. Trimming cost V 4 bases and J 5 bases; bases outside gene matches: 6. CDR3 length equals 15 residues. Germline values: CDR1 LNHDA, CDR2 SQIVND (reference sequence). The CDR3 spells CASSTGTGFHNEQFF. CDR3 bases: TGTGCCAGTAGTACCGGGACAGGGTTCCACAATGAGCAGTTCTTC.

This chain joins TRBV11-2 and TRBJ1-1, with 8 bases fitting TRBD1. The germline gives CDR1 SGHAT, CDR2 FQNNGV. V gave up 5 bases and J gave up 1 base; unmatched junction bases: 6. The CDR3 sequence is 15 residues long. CDR3 DNA sequence: TGTGCCAGCAGCCTAGGGACAGGCCCGAACACTGAAGCTTTCTTT. This encodes CASSLGTGPNTEAFF.

Only one count was recorded for this clone. V is TRBV7-9 and J is TRBJ1-4; 7 bases map to TRBD1. This CDR3 has 17 amino acids. With 3 bases clipped from V and 3 bases from J, the junction kept 10 bases outside the gene matches. From germline, CDR1 is SEHNR and CDR2 FQNEAQ (reference sequence). The chain's CDR3 is CASSFRAGGPPNEKLFF. For the CDR3, the DNA is TGTGCCAGCAGCTTTCGGGCAGGGGGGCCTCCTAATGAAAAACTGTTTTTT.

This rearrangement joins TRBV6-5 to TRBJ2-2; weak D call: TRBD1 (5 bases). The ends were cut back, 5 bases at V and 1 base at J, with 8 bases in the middle. The CDR3 runs 14 residues. Germline assignment: CDR1 MNHEY and CDR2 SVGAGI. Here the CDR3 DNA reads TGTGCCAGCAGTCACGGACAGAACACCGGGGAGCTGTTTTTT. Protein: CASSHGQNTGELFF.

V gene TRBV27 combines with J gene TRBJ2-7, with D possibly TRBD1 on 6 matching bases. The CDR3 runs to 14 residues. CDR1 MNHEY and CDR2 SMNVEV come from the germline V gene (reference sequence). The V gene lost 6 bases and the J gene lost 5 bases, with 17 bases spanning the gap. The CDR3 loop is CASRFQGSLDEQYF. For the CDR3, the DNA is TGTGCCAGCAGGTTTCAGGGGTCGTTGGACGAGCAGTACTTC.

The chain has TRBV9 and TRBJ2-1; D possibly uses TRBD1 or TRBD2 (5 bases each). The CDR3 length is 14 residues. CDR1 SGDLS and CDR2 YYNGEE come from the germline V gene. The V and J ends lost 3 bases and 0 bases respectively, with 7 bases between them. The CDR3 loop is CASSGGGSYNEQFF. CDR3 coding DNA: TGTGCCAGCAGCGGTGGGGGCTCCTACAATGAGCAGTTCTTC. The full variable domain, completed using reference TRBV9 and TRBJ2-1, is DSGVTQTPKHLITATGQRVTLRCSPRSGDLSVYWYQQSLDQGLQFLIQYYNGEERAKGNILERFSAQQFPDLHSELNLSSLELGDSALYFCASSGGGSYNEQFFGPGTRLTVL.

V gene TRBV4-1 combines with J gene TRBJ1-2; 7 bases match TRBD1. Germline CDR1 and CDR2: MGHRA and YSYEKL. V lost 3 bases, J lost 4 bases, and 5 bases stayed unmatched. The CDR3 runs to 14 residues. The CDR3, as DNA: TGCGCCAGCAGCCACCCTGGGACAGCCTATGGCTACACCTTC. The encoded protein is CASSHPGTAYGYTF.

The V gene is TRBV29-1, the J gene TRBJ2-3; a possible D gene is TRBD1 (5 bases). The CDR3 is made up of 15 amino acids. Germline lookup yields CDR1 SQVTM and CDR2 ANQGSEA. The V gene lost 2 bases and the J gene lost 2 bases, with 14 bases spanning the gap. CDR3 sequence reads: CSVESRTHNTDTQYF. The CDR3 DNA is TGCAGCGTTGAAAGCCGGACACATAACACAGATACGCAGTATTTT.

This clone was seen just once. The V gene is TRBV7-3, the J gene TRBJ2-6, with a possible D match to TRBD2 (7 bases). V was pared by 6 bases and J by 2 bases, with 17 bases between. CDR1 and CDR2 (germline): SGHTA, FQGTGA. The CDR3 is 17 residues long. CDR3 region: CASRETGGATGANVLTF. The CDR3, as DNA: TGTGCCAGCAGAGAGACGGGGGGCGCTACTGGGGCCAACGTCCTGACTTTC.

This sequence joins TRBV28 and TRBJ1-4, with TRBD1 identical over 12 bases. Germline loops: CDR1 MDHEN, CDR2 SYDVKM. This CDR3 has 17 residues. J lost 8 bases, V lost 7 bases, and 14 bases had no gene match. DNA of the CDR3: TGTGCCAGCACTCTTAGGGACAGGGGGCGCCGGCCCGAAAAACTGTTTTTT. Translated: CASTLRDRGRRPEKLFF.

This clone was counted a single time. The rearrangement joins TRBV27 to TRBJ2-1, with 7 bases identical to TRBD1. V was pared by 4 bases and J by 8 bases, with 5 bases of the junction left unmatched. The length of the CDR3 is 13 residues. Germline values: CDR1 MNHEY, CDR2 SMNVEV (reference sequence). This chain's CDR3 is CASSSTGLDEQFF. CDR3 nucleotides: TGTGCCAGCAGTTCGACAGGGTTGGATGAGCAGTTCTTC.